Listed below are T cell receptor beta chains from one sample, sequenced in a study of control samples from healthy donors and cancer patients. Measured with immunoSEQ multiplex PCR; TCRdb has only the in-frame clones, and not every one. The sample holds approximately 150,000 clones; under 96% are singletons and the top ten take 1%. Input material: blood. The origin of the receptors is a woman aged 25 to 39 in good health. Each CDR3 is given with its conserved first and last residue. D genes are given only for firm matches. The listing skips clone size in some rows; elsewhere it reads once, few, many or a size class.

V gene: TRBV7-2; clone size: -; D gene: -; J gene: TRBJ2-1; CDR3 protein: CASSYTGREQFF; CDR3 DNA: TGTGCCAGCAGCTACACAGGTAGGGAGCAGTTCTTC
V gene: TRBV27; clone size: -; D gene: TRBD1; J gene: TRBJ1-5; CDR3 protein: CASSLLGQDSNQPQHF; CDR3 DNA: TGTGCCAGCAGTTTACTGGGACAGGATAGCAATCAGCCCCAGCATTTT
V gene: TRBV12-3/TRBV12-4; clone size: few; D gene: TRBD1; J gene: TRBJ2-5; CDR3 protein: CASRDRGYETQYF; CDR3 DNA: TGTGCCAGCAGGGACAGGGGGTATGAGACCCAGTACTTC
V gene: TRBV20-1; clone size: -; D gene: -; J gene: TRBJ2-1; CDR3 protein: CSARRNREQFF; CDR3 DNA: TGCAGTGCTAGACGCAACAGGGAGCAGTTCTTC
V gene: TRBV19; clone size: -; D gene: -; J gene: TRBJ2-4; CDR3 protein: CASSTTGGGAKNIQYF; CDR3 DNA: TGTGCCAGTAGTACCACAGGGGGGGGAGCCAAAAACATTCAGTACTTC
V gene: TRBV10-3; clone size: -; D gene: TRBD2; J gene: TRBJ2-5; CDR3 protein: CAIGGLRETQYF; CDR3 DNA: TGTGCCATCGGGGGACTAAGAGAGACCCAGTACTTC
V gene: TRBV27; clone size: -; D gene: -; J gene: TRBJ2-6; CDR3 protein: CATRGSGANVLTF; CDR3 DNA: TGTGCCACTCGGGGATCTGGGGCCAACGTCCTGACTTTC
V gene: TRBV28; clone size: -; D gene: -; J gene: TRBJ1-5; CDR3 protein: CASRGPLRQPQHF; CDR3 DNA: TGTGCCAGCAGGGGACCCCTTCGTCAGCCCCAGCATTTT
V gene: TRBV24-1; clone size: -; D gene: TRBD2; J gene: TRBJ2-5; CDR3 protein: CATSDPGPSGASQYF; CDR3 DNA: TGTGCCACCAGTGACCCAGGCCCTAGCGGGGCGTCCCAGTACTTC
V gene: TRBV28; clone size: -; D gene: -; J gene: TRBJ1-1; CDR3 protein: CASSFRQGMAEAFF; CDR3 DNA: TGTGCCAGCAGTTTTCGGCAGGGTATGGCTGAAGCTTTCTTT
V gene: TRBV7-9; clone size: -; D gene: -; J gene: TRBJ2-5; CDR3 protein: CASSLLAPKETQYF; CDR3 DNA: TGTGCCAGCAGCTTACTCGCACCTAAAGAGACCCAGTACTTC
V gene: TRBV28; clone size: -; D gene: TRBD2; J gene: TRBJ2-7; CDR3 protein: CASRSSGGTSYEQYF; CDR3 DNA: TGTGCCAGCAGGAGTTCGGGGGGGACCTCCTACGAGCAGTACTTC
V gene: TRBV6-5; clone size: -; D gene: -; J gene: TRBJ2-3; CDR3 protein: CASIREIGVDTQYF; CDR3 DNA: TGTGCCAGCATTCGGGAGATTGGGGTAGATACGCAGTATTTT
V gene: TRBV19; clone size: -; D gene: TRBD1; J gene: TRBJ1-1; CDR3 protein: CASAGGGSARGTEAFF; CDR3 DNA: TGTGCCAGTGCAGGGGGAGGGTCCGCCAGGGGCACTGAAGCTTTCTTT
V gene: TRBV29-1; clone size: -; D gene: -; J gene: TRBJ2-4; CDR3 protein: CSVVTELLAKNIQYF; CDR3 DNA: TGCAGCGTCGTTACAGAACTTTTAGCCAAAAACATTCAGTACTTC
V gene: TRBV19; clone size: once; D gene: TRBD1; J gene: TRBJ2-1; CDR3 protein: CASSRDRSNNEQFF; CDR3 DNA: TGTGCCAGTAGTAGGGACAGGAGCAACAATGAGCAGTTCTTC
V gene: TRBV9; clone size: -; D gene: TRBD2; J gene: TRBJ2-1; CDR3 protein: CASSASGSYNEQFF; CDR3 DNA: TGTGCCAGCAGCGCTAGCGGGAGCTACAATGAGCAGTTCTTC
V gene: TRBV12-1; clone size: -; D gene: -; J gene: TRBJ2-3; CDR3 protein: CASSRTSGSPDTQYF; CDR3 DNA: TGTGCCAGCAGCCGGACTAGCGGGAGTCCAGATACGCAGTATTTT
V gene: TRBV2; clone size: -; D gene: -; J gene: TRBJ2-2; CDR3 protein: CASSFLGGSTGELFF; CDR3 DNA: TGTGCCAGCAGTTTCCTAGGGGGTAGCACCGGGGAGCTGTTTTTT
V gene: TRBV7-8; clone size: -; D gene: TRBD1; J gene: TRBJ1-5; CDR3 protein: CASSYGTGGHMSNQPQHF; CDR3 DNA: TGTGCCAGCAGCTACGGGACAGGGGGCCATATGAGCAATCAGCCCCAGCATTTT
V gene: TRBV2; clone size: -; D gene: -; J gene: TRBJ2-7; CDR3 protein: CASTLPRTSYEQYF; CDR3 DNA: TGTGCCAGCACCTTACCCCGGACTTCCTACGAGCAGTACTTC
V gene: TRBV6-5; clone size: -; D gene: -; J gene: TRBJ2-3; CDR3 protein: CASRRGSPTDTQYF; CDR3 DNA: TGTGCCAGCCGCCGAGGGAGCCCCACAGATACGCAGTATTTT
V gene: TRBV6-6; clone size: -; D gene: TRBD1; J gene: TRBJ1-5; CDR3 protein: CASSPRWVDRGAGNQPQHF; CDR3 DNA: TGTGCCAGCAGTCCCAGGTGGGTGGACAGGGGTGCTGGCAATCAGCCCCAGCATTTT
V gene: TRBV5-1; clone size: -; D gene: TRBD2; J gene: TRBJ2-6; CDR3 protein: CASSPGLAGTGANVLTF; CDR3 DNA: TGCGCCAGCAGCCCGGGGCTAGCGGGGACTGGGGCCAACGTCCTGACTTTC
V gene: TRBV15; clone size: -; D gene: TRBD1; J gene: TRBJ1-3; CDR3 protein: CATSREDRAAGTIYF; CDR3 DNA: TGTGCCACCAGCAGAGAGGACAGGGCGGCGGGGACCATATATTTT
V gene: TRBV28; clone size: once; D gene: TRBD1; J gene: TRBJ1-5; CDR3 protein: CASRDTGVIRNQPQHF; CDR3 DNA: TGTGCCAGCAGGGATACAGGGGTGATTCGCAATCAGCCCCAGCATTTT
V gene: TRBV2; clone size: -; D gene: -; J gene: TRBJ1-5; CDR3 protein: CASSVGSGSPNQPQHF; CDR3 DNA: TGTGCCAGCAGTGTGGGTTCAGGGAGCCCCAATCAGCCCCAGCATTTT
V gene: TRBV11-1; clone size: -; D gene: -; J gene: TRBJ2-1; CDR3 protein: CASSGATNTYNEQFF; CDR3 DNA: TGTGCCAGCAGCGGCGCAACCAACACATACAATGAGCAGTTCTTC
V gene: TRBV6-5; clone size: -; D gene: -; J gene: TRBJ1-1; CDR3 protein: CASSFSSGTANTEAFF; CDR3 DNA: TGTGCCAGCAGTTTCTCATCCGGGACTGCGAACACTGAAGCTTTCTTT
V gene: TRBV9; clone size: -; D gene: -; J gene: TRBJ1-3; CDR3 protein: CASSLRAGSGNTIYF; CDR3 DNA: TGTGCCAGCAGCCTGAGGGCAGGGTCCGGAAACACCATATATTTT
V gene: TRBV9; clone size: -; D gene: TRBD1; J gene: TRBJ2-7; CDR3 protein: CASSPGQVSYEQYF; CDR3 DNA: TGTGCCAGCAGCCCCGGACAGGTCTCCTACGAGCAGTACTTC